The next 7 T cell receptor beta chains were all read from a single sample in a study of blood T cell repertoires in COVID-19. Only in-frame clones appear in the TCRdb table, and some are missing; sequencing was by immunoSEQ multiplex PCR. This table has about 160,000 clones, approximately 86% appearing once. Material: PBMCs or T cells enriched from blood (not recorded which). The receptors come from a man aged 55 to 70 who had recovered from COVID-19.

The chain has TRBV5-5 and TRBJ1-6; TRBD1 might be the D (5 bases). Germline CDR1 reads SGHKS; CDR2 reads YYEKEE (reference sequence). The V end was cut by 0 bases, the J end by 14 bases, with 18 bases between. This CDR3 is built from 15 residues. CDR3 DNA sequence: TGTGCCAGCAGCTTGGAGGTTGAGACAGTCACAACCCTCCACTTT. This sequence encodes CASSLEVETVTTLHF.

In this sample, this clone turned up once. One end of the junction does not line up with germline, which may come from a read error. This rearrangement joins TRBV19 to TRBJ2-4; TRBD2 matches 8 bases. The CDR3 is 13 amino acids. Germline lookup yields CDR1 LNHDA and CDR2 SQIVND (reference sequence). CDR3 coding DNA: TGTGCCAGTAGTATGGTTAGCGGGGCGGACCTCGGCTTC. Its protein is CASSMVSGADLGF.

V gene TRBV29-1 combines with J gene TRBJ2-6; tentative D call: TRBD1 (6 bases). Germline-derived CDR1 and CDR2 are SQVTM and ANQGSEA. Trimming shortened V by 2 bases and J by 4 bases, and 12 bases separated the two germline ends. CDR3 length: 15 amino acids. In nucleotides, the CDR3 is TGCAGCGTTGAAATACAGGGCCAAGGGGCCAACGTCCTGACTTTC. It yields the protein CSVEIQGQGANVLTF.

This chain's CDR3 is CASSLADSSYNEQFF. DNA for the CDR3: TGTGCCAGCAGCTTGGCGGACAGCTCCTACAATGAGCAGTTCTTC. The chain has TRBV5-4 and TRBJ2-1, with a possible D match to TRBD1 (6 bases). This CDR3 is built from 15 residues. V shed 0 bases and J shed 0 bases, with 7 bases lying between them. Germline V CDR1 and CDR2: SGHNT, YYREEE (reference sequence). The whole variable domain, remainder taken from reference TRBV5-4 and TRBJ2-1, is ETGVTQSPTHLIKTRGQQVTLRCSSQSGHNTVSWYQQALGQGPQFIFQYYREEENGRGNFPPRFSGLQFPNYSSELNVNALELDDSALYLCASSLADSSYNEQFFGPGTRLTVL.

The chain joins TRBV19 to TRBJ1-2, with a weak D call TRBD1 (5 bases). Germline CDR1 is LNHDA and CDR2 is SQIVND (reference sequence). The CDR3 sequence is 12 residues long. CDR3 in amino acids: CAVGGLDYGYTF. As DNA, the CDR3 is TGTGCAGTGGGGGGTCTCGATTATGGCTACACCTTC.

Written as DNA, the CDR3 is TGTGCCAGCTCACCACTCGGGACAGGTGTTAATGAAAAACTGTTTTTT. Amino acids: CASSPLGTGVNEKLFF. The chain is built from TRBV18 and TRBJ1-4, with 8 nucleotides matching TRBD1. V lost 1 base, J lost 4 bases, and 5 bases stayed unmatched. The CDR3 runs to 16 residues. Germline-derived CDR1 and CDR2 are KGHSH and LQKENI. The variable domain in full, completed from reference TRBV18 and TRBJ1-4, reads NAGVMQNPRHLVRRRGQEARLRCSPMKGHSHVYWYRQLPEEGLKFMVYLQKENIIDESGMPKERFSAEFPKEGPSILRIQQVVRGDSAAYFCASSPLGTGVNEKLFFGSGTQLSVL.

The chain employs TRBV5-4 and TRBJ2-7; D ambiguous. The CDR3 length is 12 residues. CDR1 is SGHNT, CDR2 YYREEE, per germline (reference sequence). V was pared by 4 bases and J by 0 bases, with 5 bases between. The CDR3 loop is CASSLSSYEQYF. CDR3 DNA: TGTGCCAGCAGCCTGAGCTCCTACGAGCAGTACTTC.